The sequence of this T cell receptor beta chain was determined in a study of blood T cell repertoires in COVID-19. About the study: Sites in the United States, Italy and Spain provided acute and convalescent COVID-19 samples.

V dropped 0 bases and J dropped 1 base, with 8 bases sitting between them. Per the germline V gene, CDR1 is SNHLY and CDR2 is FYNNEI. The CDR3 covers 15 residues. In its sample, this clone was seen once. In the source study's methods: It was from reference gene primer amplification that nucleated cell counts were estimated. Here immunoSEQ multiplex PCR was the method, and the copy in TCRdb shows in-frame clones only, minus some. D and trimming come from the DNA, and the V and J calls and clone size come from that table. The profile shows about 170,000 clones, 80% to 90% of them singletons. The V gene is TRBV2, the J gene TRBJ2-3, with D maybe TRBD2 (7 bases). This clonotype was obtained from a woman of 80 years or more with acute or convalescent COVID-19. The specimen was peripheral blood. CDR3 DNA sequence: TGTGCCAGCAGTGAAGCGGGGGGGCGCACAGATACGCAGTATTTT. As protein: CASSEAGGRTDTQYF.